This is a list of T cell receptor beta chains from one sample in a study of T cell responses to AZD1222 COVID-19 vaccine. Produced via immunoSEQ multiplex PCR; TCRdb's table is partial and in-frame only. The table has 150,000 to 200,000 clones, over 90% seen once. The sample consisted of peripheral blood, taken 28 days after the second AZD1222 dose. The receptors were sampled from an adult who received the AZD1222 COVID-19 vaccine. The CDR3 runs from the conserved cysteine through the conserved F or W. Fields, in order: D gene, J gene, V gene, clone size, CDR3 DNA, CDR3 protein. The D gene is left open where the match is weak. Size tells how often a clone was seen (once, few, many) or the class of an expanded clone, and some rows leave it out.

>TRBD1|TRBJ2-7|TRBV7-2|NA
TGTGCCAGCAGCTTAGCGGGACAGGCCCCCTACGAGCAGTACTTC
CASSLAGQAPYEQYF
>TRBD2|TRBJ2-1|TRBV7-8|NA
TGTGCCAGCAGCTTAGGCCCCGGGACTAGCGGGGGCAATGAGCAGTTCTTC
CASSLGPGTSGGNEQFF
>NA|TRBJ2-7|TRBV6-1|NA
TGTGCCAGCAGTGACGGCACTACCTACGAGCAGTACTTC
CASSDGTTYEQYF
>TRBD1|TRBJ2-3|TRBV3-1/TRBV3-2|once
TGTGCCAGCAGCCACGGACAGGGTTTCGATACGCAGTATTTT
CASSHGQGFDTQYF
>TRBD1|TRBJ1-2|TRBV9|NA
TGTGCCAGCAGCGGAAAGGACAGGGATCAATTGCATGGCTACACCTTC
CASSGKDRDQLHGYTF
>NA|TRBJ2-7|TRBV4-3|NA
TGCGCCAGCAGCCAACGGGGGAGCTCCTACGAGCAGTACTTC
CASSQRGSSYEQYF
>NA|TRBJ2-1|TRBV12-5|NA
TGTGCTAGTGGTTTGGCCGTACTTGACGGAAGGAACTCCTACAATGAGCAGTTCTTC
CASGLAVLDGRNSYNEQFF
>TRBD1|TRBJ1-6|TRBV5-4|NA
TGTGCCAGCAGCTCCCTCCTCCGACAGGGGCTATCACCCCTCCACTTT
CASSSLLRQGLSPLHF
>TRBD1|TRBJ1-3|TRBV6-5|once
TGTGCCTCGGGGGGACAGGGATCTGGAAACACCATATATTTT
CASGGQGSGNTIYF
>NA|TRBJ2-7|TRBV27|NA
TGTGCCAGCAGGTTGGGGGGCTCCACCTACGAGCAGTACTTC
CASRLGGSTYEQYF
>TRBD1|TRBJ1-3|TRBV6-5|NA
TGTGCCAGCACCTGGGGGACAGGGGGAAACACCATATATTTT
CASTWGTGGNTIYF
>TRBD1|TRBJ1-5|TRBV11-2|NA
TGTGCCAGCAGCCAGGGGGCCCTTAGCAATCAGCCCCAGCATTTT
CASSQGALSNQPQHF
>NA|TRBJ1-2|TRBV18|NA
TGTGCCAGCTCACCCACCTCAGATGTTGAACTAAACTATGGCTACACCTTC
CASSPTSDVELNYGYTF
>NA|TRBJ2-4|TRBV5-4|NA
TGTGCCAGCAGCGAAAGGTTTAGCGCGGACATTCAGTACTTC
CASSERFSADIQYF
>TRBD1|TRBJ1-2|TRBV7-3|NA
TGTGCCAGCAGCCGGGACAGGGACTATGGCTACACCTTC
CASSRDRDYGYTF
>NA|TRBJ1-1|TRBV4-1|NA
TGCGCCAGCAGCCAAGAAGTGACCGGGGACACTGAAGCTTTCTTT
CASSQEVTGDTEAFF
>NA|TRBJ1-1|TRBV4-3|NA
TGCGCCAGCAGCTACCAAATAGGCGGCACTGAAGCTTTCTTT
CASSYQIGGTEAFF
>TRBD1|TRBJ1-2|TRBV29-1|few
TGCAGCGCCGACAGGGCCTTACAGGATGGCTACACCTTC
CSADRALQDGYTF
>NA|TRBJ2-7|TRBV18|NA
TGTGCCAGCTCACCGAATACGGAGACAACAGGCGAGCAGTACTTC
CASSPNTETTGEQYF
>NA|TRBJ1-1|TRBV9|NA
TGTGCCAGCAGCGCTCAGGATGGGACTGAAGCTTTCTTT
CASSAQDGTEAFF
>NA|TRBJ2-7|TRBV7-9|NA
TGTGCCAGCAGCTTAGGACTGGACCCCTACGAGCAGTACTTC
CASSLGLDPYEQYF
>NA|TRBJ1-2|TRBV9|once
TGTGCCAGCAGCGTAGAAGCCGGGTCACCTTATGGCTACACCTTC
CASSVEAGSPYGYTF
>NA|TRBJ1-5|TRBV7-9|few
TGTGCCAGCAGCCCGGGGATTCAGGGGCCCTATAGCAATCAGCCCCAGCATTTT
CASSPGIQGPYSNQPQHF
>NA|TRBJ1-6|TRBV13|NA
TGTGCCAGCAGCTTACAGGCAGTCTGGGTTGGAAATTCACCCCTCCACTTT
CASSLQAVWVGNSPLHF
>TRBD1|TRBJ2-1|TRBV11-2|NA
TGTGCCAGCAGCTTAGTTAAGGGACAGGGACAAAATGAGCAGTTCTTC
CASSLVKGQGQNEQFF
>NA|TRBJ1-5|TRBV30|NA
TGTGCCTGGAGTTTAAGTAGCAATCAGCCCCAGCATTTT
CAWSLSSNQPQHF
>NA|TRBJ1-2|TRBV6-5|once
TGTGCCAGCAGTTACTCGGGGCACGACACCTATGGCTACACCTTC
CASSYSGHDTYGYTF
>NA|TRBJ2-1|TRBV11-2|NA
TGTGCCAGCAGCTTAGCGGACATCAGGGATGAGCAGTTCTTC
CASSLADIRDEQFF
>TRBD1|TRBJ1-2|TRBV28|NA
TGTGCCAGCACCCAAGGCAGGGGGCGGGACTATGGCTACACCTTC
CASTQGRGRDYGYTF
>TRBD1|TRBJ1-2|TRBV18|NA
TGTGCCAGCTCCGAAGGAAGACAGGGTGGTTGGTATGGCTACACCTTC
CASSEGRQGGWYGYTF
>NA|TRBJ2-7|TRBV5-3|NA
TGTGCCTTCCCCTCGGGTTCGGGCGAATACTCCTACGAGCAGTACTTC
CAFPSGSGEYSYEQYF
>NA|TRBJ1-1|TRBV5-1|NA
TGCGCCAGCAGCCTGGTGGAGGTCGATAGGAAAGGGAACACTGAAGCTTTCTTT
CASSLVEVDRKGNTEAFF
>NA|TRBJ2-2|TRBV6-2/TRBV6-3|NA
TGTGCCAGCAGTTACTTCCCCCTTCGGGACGGGAACACCGGGGAGCTGTTTTTT
CASSYFPLRDGNTGELFF
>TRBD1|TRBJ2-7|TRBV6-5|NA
TGTGCCAGCAGTTACCGTGGACAGGGGAGCTACGAGCAGTACTTC
CASSYRGQGSYEQYF
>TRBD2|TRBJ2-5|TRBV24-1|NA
TGTGCCACCAGTGATTTGGGACTAGCGGGAGCCCCCGAGACCCAGTACTTC
CATSDLGLAGAPETQYF
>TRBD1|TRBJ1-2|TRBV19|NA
TGTGCCAGTAGTGGAAATTACAGGGGGCCTGCGAACTATGGCTACACCTTC
CASSGNYRGPANYGYTF
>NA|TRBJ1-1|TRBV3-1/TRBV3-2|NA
TGTGCCAGCAGCCAAGTGTGGCGGAACACTGAAGCTTTCTTT
CASSQVWRNTEAFF
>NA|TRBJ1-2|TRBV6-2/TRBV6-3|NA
TGTGCCAGCAGCCATACAGCCACCTATGGCTACACCTTC
CASSHTATYGYTF
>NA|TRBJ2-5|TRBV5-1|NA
TGCGCCAGCAGCTTGGAGTCGGAGACCCAGTACTTC
CASSLESETQYF
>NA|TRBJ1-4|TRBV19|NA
TGTGCCAGTAGTAAGGGTCAGGCTAATGAAAAACTGTTTTTT
CASSKGQANEKLFF
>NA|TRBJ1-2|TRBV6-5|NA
TGTGCCAGCAGTCAAACACTGACAGGAAACTATGGCTACACCTTC
CASSQTLTGNYGYTF
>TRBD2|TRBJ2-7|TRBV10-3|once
TGTGCCATCAGTGATCCGGGACTAGCGGGAGGAATTTACTACGAGCAGTACTTC
CAISDPGLAGGIYYEQYF
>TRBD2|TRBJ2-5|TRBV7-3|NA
TGTGCCAGCAGCTCCGGGACTAGCCAAGAGACCCAGTACTTC
CASSSGTSQETQYF